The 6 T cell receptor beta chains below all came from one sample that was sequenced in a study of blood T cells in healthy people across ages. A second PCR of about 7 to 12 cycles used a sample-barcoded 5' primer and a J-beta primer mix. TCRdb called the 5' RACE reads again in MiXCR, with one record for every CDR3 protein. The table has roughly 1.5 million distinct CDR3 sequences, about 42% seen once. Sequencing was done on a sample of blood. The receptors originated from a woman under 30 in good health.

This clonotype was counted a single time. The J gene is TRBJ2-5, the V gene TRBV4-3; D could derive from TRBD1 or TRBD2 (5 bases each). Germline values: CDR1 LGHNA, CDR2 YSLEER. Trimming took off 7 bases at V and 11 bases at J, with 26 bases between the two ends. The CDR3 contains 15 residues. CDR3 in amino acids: CASTRRRPPKDKQYF. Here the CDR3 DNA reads TGCGCCAGCACCCGGAGGAGGCCTCCTAAGGACAAGCAGTACTTC.

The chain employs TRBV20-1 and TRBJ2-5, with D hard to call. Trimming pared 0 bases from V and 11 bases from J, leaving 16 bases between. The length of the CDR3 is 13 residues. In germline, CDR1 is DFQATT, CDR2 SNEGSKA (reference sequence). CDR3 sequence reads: CSARDLSALEQYF. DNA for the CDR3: TGCAGTGCTAGAGATCTCTCAGCGCTTGAGCAGTACTTC.

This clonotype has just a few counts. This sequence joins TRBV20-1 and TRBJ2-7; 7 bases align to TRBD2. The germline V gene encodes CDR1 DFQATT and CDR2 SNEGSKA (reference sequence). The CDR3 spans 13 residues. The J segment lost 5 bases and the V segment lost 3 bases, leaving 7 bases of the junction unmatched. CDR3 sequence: CSASPAGRNEQYF. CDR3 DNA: TGCAGTGCTAGTCCAGCGGGAAGAAACGAGCAGTACTTC.

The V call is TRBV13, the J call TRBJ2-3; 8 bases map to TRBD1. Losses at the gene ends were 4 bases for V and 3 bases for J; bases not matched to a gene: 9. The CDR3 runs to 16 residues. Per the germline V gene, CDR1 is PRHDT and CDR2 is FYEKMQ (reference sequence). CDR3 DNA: TGTGCCAGCAGCTCCAATCAGGGGGCCCAGACAGATACGCAGTATTTT. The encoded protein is CASSSNQGAQTDTQYF.

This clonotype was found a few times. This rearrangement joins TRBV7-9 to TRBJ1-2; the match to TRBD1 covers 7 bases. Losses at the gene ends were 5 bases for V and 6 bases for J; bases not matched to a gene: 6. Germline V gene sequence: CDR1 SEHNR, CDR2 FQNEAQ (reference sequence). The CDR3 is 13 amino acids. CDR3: CASSPRDRDGYTF. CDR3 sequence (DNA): TGTGCCAGCAGCCCCAGGGACAGAGATGGCTACACCTTC.

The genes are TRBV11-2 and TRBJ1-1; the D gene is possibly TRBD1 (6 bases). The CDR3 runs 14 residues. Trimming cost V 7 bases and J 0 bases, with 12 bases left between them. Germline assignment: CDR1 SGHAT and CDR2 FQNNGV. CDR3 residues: CASTLDSLNTEAFF. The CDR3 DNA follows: TGTGCCAGCACCCTGGACAGTTTGAACACTGAAGCTTTCTTT.